The 6 T cell receptor beta chains presented below share a single source sample, sequenced in a study of blood T cell repertoires in COVID-19. Clones were read by immunoSEQ multiplex PCR, and TCRdb kept only the in-frame ones, dropping some. The table lists roughly 250,000 clones, nearly 90% of them singletons. Sample: peripheral blood. These receptors all come from a woman aged 30 to 39 with acute or convalescent COVID-19.

This clone was seen a single time. The rearrangement uses TRBV7-9 and TRBJ2-1; D call uncertain. Germline V CDR1 and CDR2: SEHNR, FQNEAQ (reference sequence). The CDR3 length is 11 residues. Trimming removed 2 bases at V and 9 bases at J, with 5 bases between. CDR3 amino acids: CASSLPGEQFF. The CDR3 DNA follows: TGTGCCAGCAGCTTACCGGGTGAGCAGTTCTTC.

This chain joins TRBV6-2 or TRBV6-3 and TRBJ2-1; 10 positions agree with TRBD2. Losses at the gene ends were 6 bases for V and 4 bases for J; bases not matched to a gene: 9. There are 16 residues in the CDR3. CDR1 MNHEY and CDR2 SVGEGT come from the germline V gene. The CDR3 DNA follows: TGTGCCAGCAGGCCTCTGGGGACTAGCGTGTACAATGAGCAGTTCTTC. Translating it yields CASRPLGTSVYNEQFF.

A remark on this clone: This sample includes further DNA sequences coding for the same CDR3. In nucleotides, the CDR3 is TGTGCCTGGAGTGTTGGAGGATACGAGCAGTACTTC. This gives the protein CAWSVGGYEQYF. The gene calls are TRBV30 and TRBJ2-7, with D possibly matching TRBD2 (5 bases). This CDR3 has 12 residues. The ends were cut back, 0 bases at V and 4 bases at J, with 7 bases in the middle. From germline, CDR1 is GTSNPN and CDR2 SVGIG (reference sequence).

The rearrangement uses TRBV7-6 and TRBJ2-7; the match to TRBD1 covers 9 bases. The CDR3 consists of 16 residues. Trimming at V came to 0 bases and at J to 1 base, leaving 4 bases not matched to a gene. Germline V CDR1 and CDR2: SGHVS, FNYEAQ. The CDR3 reads CASSLAVGTGSYEQYF. CDR3 bases: TGTGCCAGCAGCTTAGCTGTGGGGACAGGGTCCTACGAGCAGTACTTC.

The chain recombines TRBV30 with TRBJ1-6; 9 bases match TRBD1. The V gene's germline CDR1 is GTSNPN and CDR2 SVGIG (reference sequence). The CDR3 runs to 15 residues. J gave up 10 bases and V 0 bases, and 7 bases lay outside the gene matches. The CDR3 is CAWSVGTGPFSPLHF. CDR3 nucleotides: TGTGCCTGGAGTGTGGGGACAGGGCCCTTCTCACCCCTCCACTTT. The complete variable domain, with remaining parts taken from reference TRBV30 and TRBJ1-6, reads SQTIHQWPATLVQPVGSPLSLECTVEGTSNPNLYWYRQAAGRGLQLLFYSVGIGQISSEVPQNLSASRPQDRQFILSSKKLLLSDSGFYLCAWSVGTGPFSPLHFGNGTRLTVT.

Comment on this clone: This sample also contains other DNA sequences that code for the same CDR3. This chain links TRBV19 with TRBJ2-1; TRBD2 agrees at 7 bases. CDR1 is LNHDA, CDR2 SQIVND, per germline (reference sequence). CDR3 length: 12 amino acids. The ends lost 3 bases at V and 7 bases at J; junction bases unmatched: 0. CDR3 sequence reads: CASSIGGNEQFF. DNA of the CDR3: TGTGCCAGTAGTATCGGGGGGAATGAGCAGTTCTTC.